One T cell receptor (beta chain) is described in this entry. Authors' data handling: Nucleated cell number was recorded as an estimate derived from reference gene primer amplification. Profiled with immunoSEQ multiplex PCR; TCRdb holds only in-frame clones, not every one. V and J calls and clone size are copied from that table; D and trimming were computed from the DNA. The sample has 450,000 or so clones; approximately 89% are singletons. These data are taken from a study of blood T cell repertoires in COVID-19. Looking at the study overall: Some COVID-19 samples were acute and others convalescent; all came from the United States, Italy and Spain. Sources were T cells, B-cell-depleted T cells, or PBMCs; the material itself was cDNA or gDNA.

The CDR3 spans 15 residues. The V and J ends lost 5 bases and 10 bases respectively, with 21 bases between them. Germline V lookup: CDR1 MNHEY, CDR2 SMNVEV (reference sequence). The chain recombines TRBV27 with TRBJ2-4; possible D gene TRBD2, 5 bases. Sequences were obtained from peripheral blood. The receptor's source is a man between 18 and 35 years old with COVID-19, enrolled during active disease. CDR3 sequence reads: CASSKTGNVVAIQYF. The DNA of the CDR3 is TGTGCCAGCAGTAAGACGGGGAATGTTGTGGCTATTCAGTACTTC.